The entry that follows covers one TCR beta chain sequence. The antigen is not known. Scientists ran DNA taken from cultured CD4+ T cells through the Oncomine TCR Beta short-read assay for sequencing. TCRdb processed the PCR reads anew with MiXCR; each CDR3 protein has one entry. The sample yields roughly 20,000 distinct CDR3 sequences, 48% seen once. This record belongs to a study of vaccination and CD4 T cells after COVID-19. Study-wide background: Either the Pfizer-BioNTech BNT162b2 or Moderna mRNA-1273 vaccine was given as two doses. Researchers treated cells with overlapping spike peptides taken from SARS-CoV-2, HCoV-NL63, HCoV-OC43 and HCoV-229E.

Treatment indicated: approximately 11-day PBMC culture with coronavirus spike peptide pools or control peptides (ViraFEST assay). The trim removed 5 bases at V and 6 bases at J, leaving 5 bases unmatched. This CDR3 has 14 amino acids. Germline V gene data show CDR1 as MNHNS and CDR2 as SASEGT. The sequenced material came from CD4+ T cells from blood, cultured in vitro. The genes are TRBV6-1 and TRBJ1-5, with 9 bases that match TRBD1. The receptor comes from a human donor who had recovered from COVID-19. This CDR3 reads CASSTGTGTQPQHF. As DNA, the CDR3 is TGTGCCAGCAGTACCGGGACAGGGACTCAGCCCCAGCATTTT.